This T cell receptor (beta chain) was observed in a study of T-cell reconstitution after alpha-beta-depleted transplantation in children. General study findings and limits: Two months or so post-transplant, alpha-beta T cells reportedly derived from several hundred expanded graft clones. Counts and diversity of T cells one year after transplant came mostly from newly produced T cells. From surviving recipient T cells and thymic progenitors came the high day-60 TCRbeta diversity observed in some patients.

CDR3 length: 14 residues. The V gene end was trimmed by 6 bases and the J gene end by 5 bases; junction bases not matched to a gene: 9. Preparing the TCRbeta library involved the use of unique molecular identifiers. TCRdb re-derived calls from the PCR reads in MiXCR, one entry per CDR3 protein. The sample holds approximately 170,000 distinct CDR3 sequences, approximately 10% seen once. On this clonotype itself: What it binds is not known. With a much larger clone just one base away, this may be a read error.

The chain joins TRBV12-3 or TRBV12-4 to TRBJ2-5, with 7 bases matching TRBD1. The sequence was collected from a boy aged 2-9 years with acute myeloid leukemia, due to receive a stem cell transplant. This material consisted of PBMCs, taken before TCRalphabeta/CD19-depleted stem cell transplant. CDR3: CASRAGTDRETQYF. For the CDR3, the DNA is TGTGCCAGCAGAGCCGGGACGGACAGGGAGACCCAGTACTTC.